What follows are 6 T cell receptor beta chains derived from one specimen sequenced in a study of cytotoxic CD8 clonotypes in ibrutinib-treated CLL. Generated by immunoSEQ multiplex PCR, the TCRdb table keeps only in-frame clones and is missing some. The sample lists roughly 250,000 clones, 60% to 75% occurring once. The sequences come from PBMCs, collected after 24 months of ibrutinib treatment. All receptors come from a human donor with chronic lymphocytic leukemia.

The chain couples TRBV6-5 to TRBJ1-5; D is undetermined. There are 15 residues in the CDR3. The germline V and J ends were trimmed by 0 bases and 0 bases, with 6 bases remaining between them. Germline-derived CDR1 and CDR2 are MNHEY and SVGAGI. The CDR3 protein is CASSYSPYSNQPQHF. DNA for the CDR3: TGTGCCAGCAGTTACTCCCCGTATAGCAATCAGCCCCAGCATTTT.

This chain connects TRBV15 to TRBJ1-5; 8 bases fit TRBD1. The germline V gene has CDR1 LNHNV and CDR2 YYDKDF (reference sequence). V was clipped by 7 bases and J by 6 bases; unmatched bases: 8. This CDR3 is built from 14 residues. CDR3 DNA: TGTGCCACCAACCAGGGGGCGAAAGCTCAGCCCCAGCATTTT. Translated: CATNQGAKAQPQHF.

This clone was observed once. The rearrangement uses TRBV28 and TRBJ1-1, with unresolved D. Trimming took 6 bases from V and 7 from J, leaving 6 bases between them. Germline-derived CDR1 and CDR2 are MDHEN and SYDVKM. The CDR3 contains 10 residues. DNA for the CDR3: TGTGCCAGCAGCGACAATGAAGCTTTCTTT. As protein: CASSDNEAFF.

The rearrangement uses TRBV7-3 and TRBJ2-3, with TRBD2 identical over 10 bases. The germline V gene encodes CDR1 SGHTA and CDR2 FQGTGA. This CDR3 spans 16 amino acids. Trimming cost V 2 bases and J 5 bases; bases outside gene matches: 7. The DNA for the CDR3 is TGTGCCAGCAGCTTAGCTAGCGGGAGTGATGTAGATACGCAGTATTTT. Protein: CASSLASGSDVDTQYF.

The chain uses TRBV6-6 and TRBJ1-1; D is possibly TRBD1 (5 bases). The CDR3 sequence is 13 residues long. V was cut by 0 bases and J by 6 bases, with 8 bases left in between. In germline, CDR1 is MNHNY, CDR2 SVGAGI (reference sequence). CDR3 nucleotides: TGTGCCAGCAGTTACTCGGCAGGGCCTGAAGCTTTCTTT. Its protein is CASSYSAGPEAFF.

This clone was seen ten or more times. Within the sample, other DNA sequences also encode this same CDR3. The chain employs TRBV5-4 and TRBJ2-3; TRBD2 matches at 14 bases. This CDR3 has 17 residues. Germline trimming cut 4 bases from V and 3 bases from J; bases unmatched to any gene: 7. CDR1 is SGHNT and CDR2 is YYREEE in the germline V gene (reference sequence). CDR3 in amino acids: CASSLRLAGGPTDTQYF. The CDR3 DNA follows: TGTGCCAGCAGCCTACGACTAGCGGGAGGGCCGACAGATACGCAGTATTTT.